The clone carrying this T cell receptor beta chain appeared a single time. The CDR3 covers 18 residues. V lost 4 bases, J lost 4 bases, and 24 bases lay in between. Germline CDR1 and CDR2: SGDLS and YYNGEE. This specimen belongs to a study of blood T cell repertoires in COVID-19. The wider study: The study drew acute and convalescent COVID-19 samples from the United States, Italy and Spain. In each case, the material was cDNA or gDNA derived from T cells, B-cell-depleted T cells, or PBMCs.

Per the study methods: Reference gene primer amplification gave estimated nucleated cell counts. TCRdb's copy holds only in-frame clones and misses some; the assay was immunoSEQ multiplex PCR. That table supplies the V and J calls and clone size; D and trimming were determined from the DNA. The sample holds over 35,000 clones, about 80% seen once. The receptor was isolated from a human donor with acute or convalescent COVID-19. The donor label of this sample is uncertain. The material sequenced was peripheral blood. V is TRBV9 and J is TRBJ2-1; maybe TRBD1 (5 bases). In nucleotides, the CDR3 is TGTGCCAGCAGCCCAATCAACAGGTTATCCCCTCTTTACAATGAGCAGTTCTTC. Its translation: CASSPINRLSPLYNEQFF. Full variable domain (outside the CDR3, taken from reference TRBV9 and TRBJ2-1): DSGVTQTPKHLITATGQRVTLRCSPRSGDLSVYWYQQSLDQGLQFLIQYYNGEERAKGNILERFSAQQFPDLHSELNLSSLELGDSALYFCASSPINRLSPLYNEQFFGPGTRLTVL.